A single sample is the source of the 21 T cell receptor beta chains below, sequenced in a study of monozygotic twins with cystic fibrosis (dated by TCRdb to the early 2020s). The library was obtained by the immunoSEQ multiplex PCR assay. Held by TCRdb, this immuneACCESS table contains in-frame sequences only and omits some clones. Under half of the omission traces to an unresolved V gene where checked; the cause of the rest is unknown. This sample is represented by about 17,000 clones; around 96% of them were singletons. In total, the top ten clones hold approximately 0.62% of the sample. Specimen: blood. The receptor source for this set is a girl aged 2 to 9 with cystic fibrosis.

The CDR3 reads CASRKKPGQITDTQYF. In DNA, the CDR3 is TGTGCCAGCAGAAAAAAGCCAGGACAAATCACAGATACGCAGTATTTT. The chain has TRBV2 and TRBJ2-3; tentatively, D is TRBD1 (5 bases). Trimming cost V 6 bases and J 2 bases, with 18 bases left between them. Per germline, CDR1 SNHLY and CDR2 FYNNEI. The CDR3 length is 16 residues. Variable domain in full (rest from reference TRBV2 and TRBJ2-3): EPEVTQTPSHQVTQMGQEVILRCVPISNHLYFYWYRQILGQKVEFLVSFYNNEISEKSEIFDDQFSVERPDGSNFTLKIRSTKLEDSAMYFCASRKKPGQITDTQYFGPGTRLTVL.

The V call is TRBV9, the J call TRBJ2-1; 9 bases are shared with TRBD2. Germline V gene sequence: CDR1 SGDLS, CDR2 YYNGEE. The V gene end was trimmed by 3 bases and the J gene end by 7 bases; junction bases not matched to a gene: 11. This CDR3 comprises 16 residues. The DNA of the CDR3 is TGTGCCAGCAGCGAGGGCGCGGGGGGGCAGAGGAATGAGCAGTTCTTC. Encoded protein: CASSEGAGGQRNEQFF.

The V and J genes are TRBV21-1 and TRBJ2-1; the tabulated D call, TRBD2, remains unverified against the DNA. TRBV21-1 is labeled a pseudogene. The CDR3 contains 16 residues. The CDR3 loop is CASSKAAGTSYNEQFF. The DNA of the CDR3 is TGTGCCAGCAGCAAAGCAGCGGGGACTTCCTACAATGAGCAGTTCTTC.

The chain is built from TRBV2 and TRBJ1-2; D is unresolved. V dropped 7 bases and J dropped 4 bases, with 19 bases sitting between them. Germline CDR1 is SNHLY and CDR2 is FYNNEI. CDR3 length: 15 residues. This CDR3 reads CASTRQVPSGYGYTF. CDR3 DNA sequence: TGTGCCAGCACTCGGCAGGTCCCAAGTGGCTATGGCTACACCTTC.

This chain connects TRBV5-1 to TRBJ1-6; D is unresolved. From germline, CDR1 is SGHRS and CDR2 YFSETQ. V shed 0 bases and J shed 6 bases, with 7 bases lying between them. This CDR3 has 14 amino acids. CDR3 loop: CASSLEGSNSPLHF. CDR3 DNA: TGCGCCAGCAGCTTGGAGGGAAGTAATTCACCCCTCCACTTT.

This clone was seen a single time. The chain uses TRBV5-8 and TRBJ1-5; D gene uncertain. The CDR3 length is 13 residues. CDR1 and CDR2 from the germline V gene are SGHTS and YDEGEE. V shed 2 bases and J shed 2 bases, with 5 bases lying between them. CDR3 nucleotide sequence: TGTGCCAGCAGCTTTTCGCGCAATCAGCCCCAGCATTTT. Residues: CASSFSRNQPQHF.

The rearrangement uses TRBV9 and TRBJ2-2; 11 bases match TRBD2. This CDR3 region has 19 residues. Trimming at V came to 3 bases and at J to 7 bases, leaving 17 bases not matched to a gene. The germline V gene encodes CDR1 SGDLS and CDR2 YYNGEE. The CDR3: CASSGLAGKVSGAVGELFF. DNA of the CDR3: TGTGCCAGCAGCGGACTAGCGGGGAAAGTTAGTGGTGCCGTCGGGGAGCTGTTTTTT.

This clone was recorded once. The chain joins TRBV5-4 to TRBJ2-3; 12 bases match TRBD1. The germline V gene encodes CDR1 SGHNT and CDR2 YYREEE (reference sequence). This CDR3 has 16 amino acids. V dropped 4 bases and J dropped 4; count of bases not matched to a gene: 7. CDR3 nucleotide sequence: TGTGCCAGCAGCATGCCCGGGACAGGGGGCGCAGATACGCAGTATTTT. Protein product: CASSMPGTGGADTQYF.

This clone has just one count. The genes are TRBV5-4 and TRBJ1-2, with 9 bases matching TRBD1. The CDR3 extends over 14 amino acids. CDR1 SGHNT and CDR2 YYREEE come from the germline V gene (reference sequence). Trimming cost V 4 bases and J 4 bases; bases outside gene matches: 5. CDR3 loop: CASSPGTGPYGYTF. The CDR3 DNA follows: TGTGCCAGCAGCCCCGGGACAGGGCCCTATGGCTACACCTTC.

V gene TRBV5-1 combines with J gene TRBJ2-5; the match to TRBD2 covers 14 bases. The CDR3 runs to 14 residues. J gave up 9 bases and V 3 bases, and 4 bases lay outside the gene matches. The V gene's germline CDR1 is SGHRS and CDR2 YFSETQ. CDR3 nucleotides: TGCGCCAGCAGCTCAGGACTAGCGGGGGGATCCCAGTACTTC. It codes for CASSSGLAGGSQYF.

The rearrangement links TRBV5-6 to TRBJ1-4; no clear D gene. CDR1 is SGHDT, CDR2 YYEEEE, per germline. The CDR3 covers 15 residues. Deletions cut 3 bases from V and 2 bases from J, with 11 bases between. CDR3 protein: CASSWTDGTNEKLFF. CDR3 nucleotides: TGTGCCAGCAGCTGGACCGACGGTACTAATGAAAAACTGTTTTTT.

The genes are TRBV30 and TRBJ1-2, with TRBD1 matching over 7 bases. J gave up 11 bases and V 0 bases, and 12 bases lay outside the gene matches. The CDR3 is 14 residues long. CDR1 GTSNPN and CDR2 SVGIG come from the germline V gene (reference sequence). CDR3 region: CAWSVLSGGDSYTF. CDR3 in DNA: TGTGCCTGGAGTGTACTTTCAGGGGGGGATTCATACACCTTC.

The rearrangement joins TRBV2 to TRBJ1-4, with a tentative D call TRBD1 (6 bases). CDR3 size: 15 residues. Germline CDR1 and CDR2: SNHLY and FYNNEI. V was pared by 7 bases and J by 8 bases, with 20 bases between. CDR3 residues: CASMDRAGWEEKLFF. The CDR3 nucleotides are TGTGCCAGCATGGACAGAGCAGGTTGGGAGGAAAAACTGTTTTTT.

This clone appeared once. The chain couples TRBV28 to TRBJ1-2; 8 bases fit TRBD1. With 3 bases clipped from V and 7 bases from J, the junction kept 13 bases outside the gene matches. Per the germline V gene, CDR1 is MDHEN and CDR2 is SYDVKM. The CDR3 spans 16 residues. CDR3 coding DNA: TGTGCCAGCAGTTTTTTTCGGACAGGGACTTTGGGTGGCTACACCTTC. It codes for CASSFFRTGTLGGYTF.

The chain has TRBV7-2 and TRBJ1-2; possibly TRBD1 for D (6 bases). This CDR3 has 12 amino acids. Trimming left V 6 bases short and J 8 bases short, with 13 bases between. Germline V gene sequence: CDR1 SGHTA, CDR2 FQGNSA. The CDR3 here is CASSRGQDGYTF. CDR3 in DNA: TGTGCCAGCAGTCGGGGGCAGGACGGCTACACCTTC.

The V and J genes are TRBV28 and TRBJ1-6; D is ambiguous. V dropped 6 bases and J dropped 5 bases, with 11 bases sitting between them. The CDR3 runs 14 residues. Looked up from germline, CDR1 is MDHEN and CDR2 is SYDVKM. CDR3 sequence (DNA): TGTGCCAGCAGCCCCGGGTCCAATAATTCACCCCTCCACTTT. Translating gives CASSPGSNNSPLHF.

This chain joins TRBV15 and TRBJ1-2; D unclear. Trimming took off 3 bases at V and 4 bases at J, with 9 bases between the two ends. CDR1 is LNHNV and CDR2 is YYDKDF in the germline V gene (reference sequence). The CDR3 has 13 residues. The CDR3 sequence: CATSREGAYGYTF. The CDR3 DNA reads as TGTGCCACCAGCAGGGAAGGAGCCTATGGCTACACCTTC.

The chain uses TRBV5-1 and TRBJ1-4; TRBD1 might be the D (5 bases). V dropped 1 base and J dropped 5 bases, with 12 bases sitting between them. Per the germline V gene, CDR1 is SGHRS and CDR2 is YFSETQ. The CDR3 is 15 residues long. CDR3 protein: CASSLSRGLNEKLFF. CDR3 DNA sequence: TGCGCCAGCAGCTTGTCCCGGGGGTTAAATGAAAAACTGTTTTTT.

The CDR3 DNA sequence: TGCGCCAGCAGCCAAGACAACGGAGCCTTCAATCAGCCCCAGCATTTT. Translation gives CASSQDNGAFNQPQHF. V usage is TRBV4-1 and J usage is TRBJ1-5; D not resolved. The CDR3 is 16 amino acids. Trimming shortened V by 0 bases and J by 3 bases, and 12 bases separated the two germline ends. CDR1 MGHRA and CDR2 YSYEKL come from the germline V gene.

The CDR3 DNA follows: TGTGCCATCAGTGAACAGAACACCTACGAGCAGTACTTC. Its protein is CAISEQNTYEQYF. The V call is TRBV10-3, the J call TRBJ2-7; D is undetermined. The CDR3 contains 13 residues. Trimming pared 3 bases from V and 2 bases from J, leaving 8 bases between. Per the germline V gene, CDR1 is ENHRY and CDR2 is SYGVKD.

The V call is TRBV5-8, the J call TRBJ1-1; D is ambiguous. The CDR3 is 14 residues long. Germline V gene sequence: CDR1 SGHTS, CDR2 YDEGEE. Trimming cost V 2 bases and J 4 bases, with 12 bases left between them. CDR3 in amino acids: CASSFWRGVTEAFF. The CDR3, as DNA: TGTGCCAGCAGCTTCTGGCGGGGAGTCACTGAAGCTTTCTTT.